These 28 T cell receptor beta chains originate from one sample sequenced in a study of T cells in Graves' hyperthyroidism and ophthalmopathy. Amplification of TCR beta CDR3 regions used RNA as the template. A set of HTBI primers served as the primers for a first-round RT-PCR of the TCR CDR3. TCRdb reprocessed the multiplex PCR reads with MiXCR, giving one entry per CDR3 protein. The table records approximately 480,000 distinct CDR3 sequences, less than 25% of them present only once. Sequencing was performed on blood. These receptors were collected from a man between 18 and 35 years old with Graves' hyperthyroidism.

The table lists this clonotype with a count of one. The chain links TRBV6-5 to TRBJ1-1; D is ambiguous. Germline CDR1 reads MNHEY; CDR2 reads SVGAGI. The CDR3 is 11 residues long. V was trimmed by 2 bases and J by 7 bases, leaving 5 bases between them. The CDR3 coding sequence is TGTGCCAGCAGTTACCAACATGAAGCTTTCTTT. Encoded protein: CASSYQHEAFF.

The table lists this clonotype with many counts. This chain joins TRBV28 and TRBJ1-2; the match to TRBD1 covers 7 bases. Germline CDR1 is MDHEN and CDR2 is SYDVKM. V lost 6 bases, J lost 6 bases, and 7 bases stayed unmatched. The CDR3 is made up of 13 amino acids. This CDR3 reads CASRYRDSHGYTF. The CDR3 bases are TGTGCCAGCAGGTACCGGGACAGCCATGGCTACACCTTC.

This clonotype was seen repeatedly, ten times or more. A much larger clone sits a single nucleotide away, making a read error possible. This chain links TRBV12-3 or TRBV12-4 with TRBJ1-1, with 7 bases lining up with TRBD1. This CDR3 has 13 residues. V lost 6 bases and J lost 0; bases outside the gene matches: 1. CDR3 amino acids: CASRQGMNTEAFF. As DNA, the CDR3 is TGTGCCAGCAGACAGGGGATGAACACTGAAGCTTTCTTT.

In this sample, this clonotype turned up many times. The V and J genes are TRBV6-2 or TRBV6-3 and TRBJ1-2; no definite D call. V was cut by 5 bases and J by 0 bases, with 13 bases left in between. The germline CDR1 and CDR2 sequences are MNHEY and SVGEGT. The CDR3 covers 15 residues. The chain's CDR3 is CASSPDVRTNYGYTF. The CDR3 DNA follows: TGTGCCAGCAGTCCCGATGTGCGCACTAACTATGGCTACACCTTC.

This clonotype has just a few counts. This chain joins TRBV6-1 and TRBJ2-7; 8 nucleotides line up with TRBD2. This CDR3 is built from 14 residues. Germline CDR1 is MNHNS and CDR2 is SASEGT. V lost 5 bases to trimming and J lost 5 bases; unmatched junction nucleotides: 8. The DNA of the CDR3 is TGTGCCAGCAGTCGGGGGGGCGAACGGAACGAGCAGTACTTC. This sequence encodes CASSRGGERNEQYF.

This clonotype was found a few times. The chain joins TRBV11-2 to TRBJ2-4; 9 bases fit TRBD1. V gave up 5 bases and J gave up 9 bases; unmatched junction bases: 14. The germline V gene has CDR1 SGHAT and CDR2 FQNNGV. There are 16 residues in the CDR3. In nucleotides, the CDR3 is TGTGCCAGCAGCCCAGGGGGGGACAGGGAGGGAGGCATTCAGTACTTC. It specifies CASSPGGDREGGIQYF. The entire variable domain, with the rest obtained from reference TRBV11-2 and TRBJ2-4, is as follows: EAGVAQSPRYKIIEKRQSVAFWCNPISGHATLYWYQQILGQGPKLLIQFQNNGVVDDSQLPKDRFSAERLKGVDSTLKIQPAKLEDSAVYLCASSPGGDREGGIQYFGAGTRLSVL.

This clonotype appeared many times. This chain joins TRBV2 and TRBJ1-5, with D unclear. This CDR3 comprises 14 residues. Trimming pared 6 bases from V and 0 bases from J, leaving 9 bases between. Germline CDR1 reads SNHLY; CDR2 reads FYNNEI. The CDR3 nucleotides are TGTGCCAGCAGAAGGGCAGATAGCAATCAGCCCCAGCATTTT. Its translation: CASRRADSNQPQHF.

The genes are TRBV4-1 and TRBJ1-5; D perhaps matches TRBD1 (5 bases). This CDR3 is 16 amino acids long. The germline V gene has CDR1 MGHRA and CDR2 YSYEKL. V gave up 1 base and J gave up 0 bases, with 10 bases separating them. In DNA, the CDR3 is TGCGCCAGCAGCCAAGTAGGGACGGGTAGCAATCAGCCCCAGCATTTT. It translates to CASSQVGTGSNQPQHF.

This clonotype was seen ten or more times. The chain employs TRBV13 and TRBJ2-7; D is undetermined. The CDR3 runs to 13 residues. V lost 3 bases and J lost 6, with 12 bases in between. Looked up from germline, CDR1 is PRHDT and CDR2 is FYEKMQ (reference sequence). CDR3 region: CASSFTLNGEQYF. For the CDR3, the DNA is TGTGCCAGCAGCTTCACCCTTAACGGCGAGCAGTACTTC.

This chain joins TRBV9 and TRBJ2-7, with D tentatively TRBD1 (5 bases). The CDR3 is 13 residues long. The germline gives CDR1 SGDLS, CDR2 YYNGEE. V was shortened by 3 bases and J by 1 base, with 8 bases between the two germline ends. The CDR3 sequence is CASSGRQSYEQYF. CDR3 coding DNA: TGTGCCAGCAGCGGGCGACAGTCCTACGAGCAGTACTTC. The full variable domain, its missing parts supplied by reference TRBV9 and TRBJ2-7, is DSGVTQTPKHLITATGQRVTLRCSPRSGDLSVYWYQQSLDQGLQFLIQYYNGEERAKGNILERFSAQQFPDLHSELNLSSLELGDSALYFCASSGRQSYEQYFGPGTRLTVT.

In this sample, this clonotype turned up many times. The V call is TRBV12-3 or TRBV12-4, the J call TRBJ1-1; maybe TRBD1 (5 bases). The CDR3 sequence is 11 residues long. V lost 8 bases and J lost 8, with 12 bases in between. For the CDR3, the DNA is TGTGCCAGCTTGAGGGAGGGGGAAGCTTTCTTT. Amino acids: CASLREGEAFF.

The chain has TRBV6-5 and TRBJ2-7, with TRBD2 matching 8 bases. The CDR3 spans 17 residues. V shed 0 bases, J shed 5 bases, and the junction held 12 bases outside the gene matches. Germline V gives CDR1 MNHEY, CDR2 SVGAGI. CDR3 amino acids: CASSYSRSGREGNEQYF. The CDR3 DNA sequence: TGTGCCAGCAGTTACTCGAGGAGTGGTCGGGAGGGGAACGAGCAGTACTTC.

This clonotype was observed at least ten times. For the CDR3, the DNA is TGTGCCAGCAGTTTCGGCGGGGGGGCGAGCACCGGGGAGCTGTTTTTT. As protein: CASSFGGGASTGELFF. The chain is built from TRBV28 and TRBJ2-2; 9 nucleotides agree with TRBD2. Germline V gene sequence: CDR1 MDHEN, CDR2 SYDVKM. This CDR3 has 16 amino acids. V lost 3 bases to trimming and J lost 4 bases; unmatched junction nucleotides: 6.

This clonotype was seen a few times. CDR3 protein: CAWSPPARDNSPLHF. In nucleotides, the CDR3 is TGTGCCTGGAGTCCTCCGGCCAGGGACAATTCACCCCTCCACTTT. V and J are TRBV30 and TRBJ1-6; a weak D match, TRBD1 (5 bases). CDR1 is GTSNPN and CDR2 is SVGIG in the germline V gene (reference sequence). Trimming took off 2 bases at V and 7 bases at J, with 15 bases between the two ends. There are 15 residues in the CDR3.

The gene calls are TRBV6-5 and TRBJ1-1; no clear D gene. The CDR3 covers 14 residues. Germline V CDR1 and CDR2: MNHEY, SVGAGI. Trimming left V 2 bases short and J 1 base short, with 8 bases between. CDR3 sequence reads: CASSYQRQNTEAFF. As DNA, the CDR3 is TGTGCCAGCAGTTACCAAAGGCAGAACACTGAAGCTTTCTTT.

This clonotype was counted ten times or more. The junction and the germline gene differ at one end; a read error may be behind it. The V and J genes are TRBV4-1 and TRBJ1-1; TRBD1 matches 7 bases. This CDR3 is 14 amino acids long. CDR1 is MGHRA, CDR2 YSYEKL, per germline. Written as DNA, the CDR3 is TGTGCCAGCAGCCAGGGGGGAGGGAACACTGAAGCTTTCTTT. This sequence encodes CASSQGGGNTEAFF.

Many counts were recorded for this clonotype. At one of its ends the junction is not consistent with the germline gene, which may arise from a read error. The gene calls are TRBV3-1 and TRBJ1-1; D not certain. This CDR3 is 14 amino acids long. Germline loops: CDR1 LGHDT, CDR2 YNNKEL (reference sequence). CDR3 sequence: CASSQVPGGTEAFF. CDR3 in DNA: TGCGCCAGCAGCCAAGTCCCGGGAGGCACTGAAGCTTTCTTT.

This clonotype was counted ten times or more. The CDR3 DNA is TGTGCCAGCGAACAGTCGGACACTGAAGCTTTCTTT. This translates into CASEQSDTEAFF. The V and J genes are TRBV6-5 and TRBJ1-1; D gene unclear. Germline CDR1 and CDR2: MNHEY and SVGAGI. The length of the CDR3 is 12 residues. The ends were cut back, 8 bases at V and 3 bases at J, with 10 bases in the middle.

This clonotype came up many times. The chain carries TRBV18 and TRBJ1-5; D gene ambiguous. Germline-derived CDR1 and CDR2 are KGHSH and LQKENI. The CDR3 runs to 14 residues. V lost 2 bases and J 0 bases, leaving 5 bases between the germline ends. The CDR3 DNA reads TGTGCCAGCTCACCAGGGGATAGCAATCAGCCCCAGCATTTT. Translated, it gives CASSPGDSNQPQHF.

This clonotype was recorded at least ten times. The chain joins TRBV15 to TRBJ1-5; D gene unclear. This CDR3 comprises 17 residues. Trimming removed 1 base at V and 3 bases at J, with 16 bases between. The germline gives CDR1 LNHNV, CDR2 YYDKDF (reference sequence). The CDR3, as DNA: TGTGCCACCAGCAGAGGCTCCCAGACGTATAACAATCAGCCCCAGCATTTT. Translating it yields CATSRGSQTYNNQPQHF.

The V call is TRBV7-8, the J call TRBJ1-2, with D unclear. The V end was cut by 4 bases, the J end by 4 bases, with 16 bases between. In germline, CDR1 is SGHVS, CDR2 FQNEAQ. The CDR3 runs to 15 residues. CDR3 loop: CASSSLRTTLYGYTF. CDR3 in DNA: TGTGCCAGCAGCTCGCTCAGAACCACCCTCTATGGCTACACCTTC.

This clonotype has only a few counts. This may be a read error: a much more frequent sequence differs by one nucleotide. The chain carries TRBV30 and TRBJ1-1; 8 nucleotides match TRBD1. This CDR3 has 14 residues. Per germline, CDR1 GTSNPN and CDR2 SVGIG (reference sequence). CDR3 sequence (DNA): TGTGCCTTGAGTGACAGGGGCCCGAACACTGAAGCTTTCTTT. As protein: CALSDRGPNTEAFF.

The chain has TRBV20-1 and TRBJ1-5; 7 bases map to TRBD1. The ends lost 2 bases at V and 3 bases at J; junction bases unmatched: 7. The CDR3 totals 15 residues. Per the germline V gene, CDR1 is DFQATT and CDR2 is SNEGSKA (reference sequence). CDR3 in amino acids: CSARLNRGLNQPQHF. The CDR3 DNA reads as TGCAGTGCTAGATTGAATAGGGGGCTCAATCAGCCCCAGCATTTT.

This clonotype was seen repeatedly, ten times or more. CDR3 DNA: TGTGCCATCAGCGCCCGGCAAGAGACCCAGTACTTC. This codes for CAISARQETQYF. The chain employs TRBV10-3 and TRBJ2-5; D gene ambiguous. CDR1 is ENHRY, CDR2 SYGVKD, per germline. V lost 6 bases and J 2 bases, leaving 7 bases between the germline ends. The CDR3 is made up of 12 amino acids.

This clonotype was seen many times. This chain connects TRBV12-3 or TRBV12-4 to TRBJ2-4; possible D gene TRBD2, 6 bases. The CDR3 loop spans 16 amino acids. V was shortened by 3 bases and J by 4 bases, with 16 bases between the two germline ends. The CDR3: CASSFFGGRRKNIQYF. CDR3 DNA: TGTGCCAGCAGTTTTTTCGGGGGACGTCGAAAAAACATTCAGTACTTC.

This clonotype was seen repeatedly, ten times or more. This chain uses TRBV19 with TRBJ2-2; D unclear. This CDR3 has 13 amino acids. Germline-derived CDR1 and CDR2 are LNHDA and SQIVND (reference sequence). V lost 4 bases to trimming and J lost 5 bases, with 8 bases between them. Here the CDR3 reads CASSRAETGELFF. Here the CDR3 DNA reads TGTGCCAGTAGTAGGGCAGAAACCGGGGAGCTGTTTTTT.

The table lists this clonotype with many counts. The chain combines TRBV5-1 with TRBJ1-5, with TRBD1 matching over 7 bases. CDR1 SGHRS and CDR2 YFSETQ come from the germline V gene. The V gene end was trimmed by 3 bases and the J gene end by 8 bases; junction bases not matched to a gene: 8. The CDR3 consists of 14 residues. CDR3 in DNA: TGCGCCAGCAGCTGGGTACAGGGGCCCGAGCCCCAGCATTTT. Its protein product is CASSWVQGPEPQHF. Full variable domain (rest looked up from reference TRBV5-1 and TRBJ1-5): KAGVTQTPRYLIKTRGQQVTLSCSPISGHRSVSWYQQTPGQGLQFLFEYFSETQRNKGNFPGRFSGRQFSNSRSEMNVSTLELGDSALYLCASSWVQGPEPQHFGDGTRLSIL.

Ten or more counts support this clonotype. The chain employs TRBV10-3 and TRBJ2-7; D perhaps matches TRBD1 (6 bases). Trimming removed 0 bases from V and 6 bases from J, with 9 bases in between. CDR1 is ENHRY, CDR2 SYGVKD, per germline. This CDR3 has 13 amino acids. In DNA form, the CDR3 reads TGTGCCATCAGTGAGTCTACAGGGACCGAGCAGTACTTC. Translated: CAISESTGTEQYF.